These 10 T cell receptor beta chains came from one sample sequenced in a study of blood T cell repertoires in COVID-19. The method was immunoSEQ multiplex PCR; TCRdb's version includes in-frame clones alone and lacks a portion of them. Of 140,000 or so clones in the sample, about 80% were seen once. The sample taken for sequencing was peripheral blood. These receptors all stem from a human donor in a cohort sampled during active COVID-19.

The genes are TRBV3-1 (or the pseudogene TRBV3-2) and TRBJ2-1; D gene uncertain. The V gene lost 0 bases and the J gene lost 2 bases, with 8 bases spanning the gap. In germline, CDR1 is LGHDT, CDR2 YNNKEL (reference sequence). The length of the CDR3 is 15 residues. DNA of the CDR3: TGTGCCAGCAGCCAAGATGACACTCCCTACAATGAGCAGTTCTTC. Protein product: CASSQDDTPYNEQFF.

The J gene is TRBJ2-3, the V gene TRBV24-1, with D perhaps matching TRBD1 (6 bases). The germline gives CDR1 KGHDR, CDR2 SFDVKD. V lost 7 bases to trimming and J lost 0 bases, with 13 bases between them. CDR3 length equals 15 residues. The CDR3 region is CATRLTGPSTDTQYF. DNA for the CDR3: TGTGCCACCAGGCTGACAGGACCTAGCACAGATACGCAGTATTTT.

The genes are TRBV5-4 and TRBJ2-3; 9 bases are shared with TRBD2. There are 16 residues in the CDR3. With 0 bases clipped from V and 0 bases from J, the junction kept 2 bases outside the gene matches. Germline V gene data show CDR1 as SGHNT and CDR2 as YYREEE (reference sequence). CDR3 amino acids: CASSLASGASTDTQYF. The DNA for the CDR3 is TGTGCCAGCAGCTTGGCTAGCGGGGCGAGCACAGATACGCAGTATTTT.

The J gene is TRBJ2-6, the V gene TRBV5-1, with D uncertain. Germline-derived CDR1 and CDR2 are SGHRS and YFSETQ. The CDR3 sequence is 14 residues long. V was cut by 4 bases and J by 2 bases, with 7 bases left in between. The CDR3 DNA follows: TGCGCCAGCAGCCCTGCGACTGGGGCCAACGTCCTGACTTTC. Its protein product is CASSPATGANVLTF.

This chain links TRBV7-9 with TRBJ1-3; weak D call: TRBD1 (5 bases). CDR1 and CDR2 from the germline V gene are SEHNR and FQNEAQ (reference sequence). Trimming removed 2 bases at V and 0 bases at J, with 20 bases between. This CDR3 is built from 19 residues. CDR3 sequence: CASSLPSPTAFHSGNTIYF. DNA of the CDR3: TGTGCCAGCAGCTTACCGAGCCCGACAGCCTTCCACTCTGGAAACACCATATATTTT. Looking up the rest from reference TRBV7-9 and TRBJ1-3 gives the full variable domain: DTGVSQNPRHKITKRGQNVTFRCDPISEHNRLYWYRQTLGQGPEFLTYFQNEAQLEKSRLLSDRFSAERPKGSFSTLEIQRTEQGDSAMYLCASSLPSPTAFHSGNTIYFGEGSWLTVV.

This clone was recorded a few times. CDR3 in DNA: TGTGCCAGCTCACCACGAGTGGTGAGGGACACTGAAGCTTTCTTT. Protein: CASSPRVVRDTEAFF. The chain joins TRBV18 to TRBJ1-1; D not resolved. V gave up 1 base and J gave up 3 bases, with 12 bases separating them. CDR3 length: 15 amino acids. Germline loops: CDR1 KGHSH, CDR2 LQKENI.

The chain joins TRBV7-2 to TRBJ1-5; TRBD1 might be the D (5 bases). CDR1 and CDR2 from the germline V gene are SGHTA and FQGNSA. This CDR3 has 15 amino acids. V shed 2 bases and J shed 1 base, with 9 bases lying between them. CDR3 DNA sequence: TGTGCCAGCAGCTTAATGGCAGGGAGCAATCAGCCCCAGCATTTT. This codes for CASSLMAGSNQPQHF.

V gene TRBV27 combines with J gene TRBJ1-1; D is possibly TRBD1 (6 bases). The CDR3 is 14 amino acids. Germline CDR1 is MNHEY and CDR2 is SMNVEV (reference sequence). The V end lost 6 bases, the J end lost 4 bases, and 15 bases lay between the germline ends. The CDR3 DNA is TGTGCCAGCAGAATACAGGGAAGTGGCACTGAAGCTTTCTTT. This translates into CASRIQGSGTEAFF.

The chain employs TRBV15 and TRBJ1-1; 7 bases line up with TRBD1. The trim removed 5 bases at V and 0 bases at J, leaving 15 bases unmatched. The CDR3 contains 18 residues. CDR1 is LNHNV and CDR2 is YYDKDF in the germline V gene (reference sequence). CDR3 protein: CATSSRVGWDRVNTEAFF. CDR3 nucleotide sequence: TGTGCCACCAGCTCAAGAGTCGGTTGGGACAGAGTGAACACTGAAGCTTTCTTT.

This sequence joins TRBV18 and TRBJ2-1; 7 bases are a match to TRBD2. V was clipped by 2 bases and J by 3 bases; unmatched bases: 7. This CDR3 spans 16 amino acids. CDR1 and CDR2 from the germline V gene are KGHSH and LQKENI. CDR3 residues: CASSPYGGSFYNEQFF. CDR3 coding DNA: TGTGCCAGCTCACCATACGGGGGGTCTTTCTACAATGAGCAGTTCTTC.